Below are 9 T cell receptor beta chains sequenced from a single sample in a study of blood T cell repertoires in COVID-19 (TCRdb year 2020). Libraries were prepared through the immunoSEQ multiplex PCR assay. TCRdb holds this immuneACCESS table with in-frame rearrangements only. Some clones are missing; in checked studies, unresolved V genes explain under half, and the rest has no known cause. A total of some 140,000 clones appear in this sample, approximately 80% of them only once. The top ten clonotypes cover 9.5% to 13% of the sample. The specimen was peripheral blood. These receptors came from a woman aged 55 to 70 with COVID-19, enrolled during active disease.

CDR3 in amino acids: CASSPQLAGVGEQFF. CDR3 in DNA: TGTGCCAGCAGCCCCCAGCTAGCGGGAGTGGGTGAGCAGTTCTTC. The chain links TRBV9 to TRBJ2-1; 10 nucleotides agree with TRBD2. Germline loops: CDR1 SGDLS, CDR2 YYNGEE. The CDR3 consists of 15 residues. The V and J ends lost 4 bases and 9 bases, in that order; junction bases with no gene match: 10.

The gene calls are TRBV5-1 and TRBJ2-3, with 10 bases fitting TRBD2. This CDR3 has 19 residues. CDR1 and CDR2 from the germline V gene are SGHRS and YFSETQ. J lost 3 bases, V lost 3 bases, and 16 bases had no gene match. CDR3 region: CASSSPSGSPLGGTDTQYF. The CDR3 DNA reads TGCGCCAGCAGCTCCCCTAGCGGGAGCCCCTTGGGGGGGACAGATACGCAGTATTTT.

The chain carries TRBV28 and TRBJ1-4, with D hard to call. V lost 3 bases and J 4 bases, leaving 9 bases between the germline ends. Germline V lookup: CDR1 MDHEN, CDR2 SYDVKM. This CDR3 is 14 amino acids long. CDR3 sequence: CASSFQFYNEKLFF. The DNA of the CDR3 is TGTGCCAGCAGTTTCCAGTTTTATAATGAAAAACTGTTTTTT.

The chain joins TRBV5-6 to TRBJ1-6; 7 bases are shared with TRBD1. V dropped 4 bases and J dropped 7; count of bases not matched to a gene: 8. Per germline, CDR1 SGHDT and CDR2 YYEEEE. This CDR3 region has 15 residues. This CDR3 is CASSIPGTANSPLHF. CDR3 bases: TGTGCCAGCAGCATCCCCGGGACAGCGAATTCACCCCTCCACTTT.

This clone was found a few times. The chain uses TRBV3-1 (or the pseudogene TRBV3-2) and TRBJ1-3, with D unclear. The CDR3 runs 17 residues. Germline V CDR1 and CDR2: LGHDT, YNNKEL (reference sequence). Trimming took off 1 base at V and 1 base at J, with 14 bases between the two ends. The CDR3 DNA follows: TGTGCCAGCAGCCAAGCCCTCGGGAGAAGTTCTGGAAACACCATATATTTT. Its translation: CASSQALGRSSGNTIYF.

The chain combines TRBV18 with TRBJ1-2; 8 bases map to TRBD1. Germline values: CDR1 KGHSH, CDR2 LQKENI. V trimming: 3 bases; J trimming: 1 base; junction bases outside the gene matches: 13. This CDR3 is 18 amino acids long. The CDR3 nucleotides are TGTGCCAGCTCACCCCGGTCTCAGGGGGCGACTCTTAACTATGGCTACACCTTC. It is translated as CASSPRSQGATLNYGYTF.

The V and J genes are TRBV10-3 and TRBJ1-1; D may be TRBD1 (6 bases). The CDR3 is 12 residues long. Trimming cost V 8 bases and J 7 bases, with 14 bases left between them. Per germline, CDR1 ENHRY and CDR2 SYGVKD. The DNA of the CDR3 is TGTGCCATCGCTGAACAGGGTTATGAAGCTTTCTTT. As protein: CAIAEQGYEAFF.

The V call is TRBV19, the J call TRBJ1-2, with 12 bases fitting TRBD1. V lost 5 bases, J lost 6 bases, and 13 bases stayed unmatched. The length of the CDR3 is 17 residues. Germline V gene sequence: CDR1 LNHDA, CDR2 SQIVND (reference sequence). CDR3 protein: CASSLSGTGGLLDGYTF. The DNA of the CDR3 is TGTGCCAGTAGTCTATCCGGGACAGGGGGCCTCTTGGATGGCTACACCTTC.

V and J are TRBV4-2 and TRBJ1-5; maybe TRBD1 (5 bases). This CDR3 is built from 14 residues. From germline, CDR1 is LGHNA and CDR2 YNFKEQ. The ends were cut back, 3 bases at V and 3 bases at J, with 9 bases in the middle. The CDR3 here is CASSQGQSNQPQHF. CDR3 DNA sequence: TGTGCCAGCAGCCAGGGGCAGTCCAATCAGCCCCAGCATTTT.